This T cell receptor beta chain derives from a study of blood T cells in healthy people across ages. CDR3 length: 13 amino acids. The V end was cut by 7 bases, the J end by 0 bases, with 9 bases between. This clonotype was seen only a few times. Next came a second PCR, run for about 6 to 12 cycles, which used a sample-barcoded 5' primer along with a J-beta primer mix. TCRdb itself ran the 5' RACE reads through MiXCR, one entry per CDR3 protein. In the table there are about 670,000 distinct CDR3 sequences, around 52% of which are singletons. The TCR sequence derives from a woman at least 80 years old in good health. The V gene is TRBV12-3 or TRBV12-4, the J gene TRBJ1-1, with D uncertain. Sequencing used blood. For the CDR3, the DNA is TGTGCCAGCATTCTAAGGATGAACACTGAAGCTTTCTTT. This gives the protein CASILRMNTEAFF.